The clone carrying this T cell receptor beta chain turned up a few times. Its specificity is not known. These data originate in a study of cytomegalovirus exposure and HLA in healthy donors. Notes on the study in general: Most TCR sequences showed up rarely, but some public TCRs showed up in many donors. About 87% or about 30% of the time was how often most TCR beta V segments were productive, according to an earlier analysis. What TCR beta sequences reportedly achieved was accurate prediction of HLA-A and HLA-B alleles in most subjects.

Use of 60 Vbeta and 13 Jbeta primers characterized the PCR. Measured with immunoSEQ multiplex PCR; TCRdb has only the in-frame clones, and not every one. The sample contains about 62,000 clones, 70% to 75% of which appear only once. The V gene's germline CDR1 is SGHAT and CDR2 FQNNGV. The CDR3 contains 16 residues. The ends lost 0 bases at V and 4 bases at J; junction bases unmatched: 5. Input material: PBMCs. The gene calls are TRBV11-2 and TRBJ2-2; TRBD2 aligns across 7 bases. The sequence derives from a woman aged 25 to 39 in good health and CMV-seronegative. CDR3 residues: CASSLDPAGLTGELFF. CDR3 nucleotide sequence: TGTGCCAGCAGCTTAGACCCAGCGGGACTCACCGGGGAGCTGTTTTTT. The variable domain in full, with the rest retrieved from reference TRBV11-2 and TRBJ2-2, is EAGVAQSPRYKIIEKRQSVAFWCNPISGHATLYWYQQILGQGPKLLIQFQNNGVVDDSQLPKDRFSAERLKGVDSTLKIQPAKLEDSAVYLCASSLDPAGLTGELFFGEGSRLTVL.